This T cell receptor beta chain was recorded in a study of blood T cells in healthy people across ages. Germline V CDR1 and CDR2: SQVTM, ANQGSEA. The CDR3 contains 10 residues. V trimming: 7 bases; J trimming: 8 bases; junction bases outside the gene matches: 4. A second about 7 to 11 cycle PCR used barcoded and J-beta primers. Each single sample gave us at least 3 million CDR3-containing paired-end reads. TCRdb re-analysed the 5' RACE reads in MiXCR, keeping a single row per CDR3 protein. Here the sample spans approximately 490,000 distinct CDR3 sequences, around 24% being singletons. The sample also formed part of further work on T cells of mothers and their children.

The TCR sequence derives from a boy aged 10-17 years in good health. The gene calls are TRBV29-1 and TRBJ1-1; 7 positions match TRBD1. The material sequenced was blood. The CDR3 DNA reads TGCAGCGCCAAGGACAGGGAAGCTTTCTTT. This gives the protein CSAKDREAFF.